This T cell receptor beta chain originates from a study of blood T cell repertoires in COVID-19. Looking at the study overall: Samples representing acute and convalescent COVID-19 were sourced from the United States, Italy and Spain. Sample material is recorded as cDNA or gDNA derived from T cells, B-cell-depleted T cells, or PBMCs.

The CDR3 has 16 residues. The V and J ends lost 4 bases and 1 base respectively, with 13 bases between them. Germline assignment: CDR1 SGHTA and CDR2 FQGTGA. This table comes from immunoSEQ multiplex PCR, and its TCRdb copy is limited to in-frame clones, with some not included. The sample lists some 200,000 clones; approximately 84% were seen once. The chain carries TRBV7-3 and TRBJ2-2; TRBD1 might be the D (6 bases). Sequencing was carried out using peripheral blood. The origin of this receptor is a man aged 50-59 years with acute or convalescent COVID-19. This CDR3 reads CASSSGVTGNTGELFF. The CDR3 DNA sequence: TGTGCCAGCAGCTCAGGGGTAACAGGGAACACCGGGGAGCTGTTTTTT.